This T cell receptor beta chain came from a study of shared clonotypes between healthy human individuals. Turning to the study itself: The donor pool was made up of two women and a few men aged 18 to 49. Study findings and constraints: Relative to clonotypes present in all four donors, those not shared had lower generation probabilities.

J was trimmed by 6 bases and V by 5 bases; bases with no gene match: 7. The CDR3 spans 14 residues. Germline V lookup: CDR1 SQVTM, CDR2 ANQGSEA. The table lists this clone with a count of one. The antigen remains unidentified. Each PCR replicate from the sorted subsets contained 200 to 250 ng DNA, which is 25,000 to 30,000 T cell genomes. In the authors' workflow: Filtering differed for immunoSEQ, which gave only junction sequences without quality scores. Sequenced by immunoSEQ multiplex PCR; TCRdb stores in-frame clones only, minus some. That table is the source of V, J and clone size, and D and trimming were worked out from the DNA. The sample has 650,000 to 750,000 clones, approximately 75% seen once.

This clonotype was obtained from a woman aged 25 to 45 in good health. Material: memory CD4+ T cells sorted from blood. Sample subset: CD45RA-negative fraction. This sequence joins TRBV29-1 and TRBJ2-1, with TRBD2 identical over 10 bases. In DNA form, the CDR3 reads TGCAGCGTTTCCGGACTAGCGGCTATCAATGAGCAGTTCTTC. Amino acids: CSVSGLAAINEQFF.